The T cell receptor (beta chain) described here comes from a study of T cell responses to AZD1222 COVID-19 vaccine (dated by TCRdb to the early 2020s). With regard to the full study: TCR sequencing was performed for fewer than 250 trial participants, of whom around 210 were given two doses of AZD1222 and approximately 26 were given two doses of MenACWY control vaccine. Trial participants were enrolled by age into 18-55, 56-69 and 70-plus year subgroups, with 148, 28 and 57 TCR-sequenced participants respectively. General findings and caveats noted by the study authors: In the small 56-69-year group, the increase in depth fell short of significance, most likely because of low power. A significant rise in spike-specific TCR breadth and depth was observed after two AZD1222 doses relative to day 0 and relative to MenACWY recipients. Participants were mostly white British and included more females than males, and it was suggested by the authors that clonal diversity may have been underestimated. Because no day 14 peak-response samples were available, the repertoires could be characterized only after the peak T cell response. Reportedly, almost half of the unique spike-specific TCRs recognized epitopes lying outside the regions that are mutated in the B.1.351 and B.1.1.7 variants. The whole spike protein was spanned by vaccine-associated CD4 TCRs, and dominant responses were seen in regions 160-218 and 743-854. Conclusions about previously exposed vaccinees were limited because only a handful of AZD1222 recipients were SARS-CoV-2 seropositive at baseline.

Sample time point, as interpreted from the label and publication: about 28 days (+/-7) after the second vaccine dose. AZD1222 recipients with second doses at about 4 weeks or about 12 weeks were pooled, because spike-specific TCR depth and breadth did not differ between schedules. Vaccinee samples were obtained from the UK trials COV001 and COV002, which included a single-blind randomized controlled phase 2/3 trial of AZD1222 (ChAdOx1 nCoV-19) in healthy adults. For TCRbeta chain sequencing, PBMC samples from trial participants were taken at day 0 and at day 28 after the second dose. The CDR3 regions of human TCRbeta chains were analyzed by immunosequencing. Per the original workflow: TCRs in the repertoires were compared against a reference library of SARS-CoV-2-specific TCRs that had been generated with the MIRA antigen-specificity platform. Breadth meant the fraction of unique TCRs that were SARS-CoV-2-associated, whereas depth meant the fraction of total T cells that were SARS-CoV-2-associated. Using the MIRA data, each spike-specific TCR was mapped to the spike region that the TCR reacts to and placed in a CD4 or CD8 class. Log10-transformed breadth and depth values were compared by one-way ANOVA with Sidak's multiple comparisons tests. TCRdb retrieved this table from immuneACCESS and kept in-frame rearrangements only. Not all clones are present; in checked studies, unresolved V genes account for under half, and no reason is known for the remainder. That table furnishes V, J and clone size, whereas the DNA furnished D and trimming. In all, the sample holds roughly 150,000 clones, and roughly nine tenths of those were seen once. Around 1% of the sample belongs to the ten largest clones.

Of note for this clone: Its target antigen remains unknown. Base-call qualities are not available, and no considerably larger clone is one nucleotide away.

Inclusive of the bounding cysteine and phenylalanine, the CDR3 is 15 residues long. The entry retains the CDR3 DNA only, 45 bases that are in frame from base 1. CDR1 and CDR2, per the germline V gene, are SGHRS and YFSETQ. Trimmed from V: 4 bases; trimmed from J: 2 bases; junction bases lacking a gene match: 5. The sequence is built from TRBV5-1 and TRBJ1-2; 10 middle bases align to TRBD1. This sequence originates from an adult who received the AZD1222 COVID-19 vaccine. The material sequenced was peripheral blood, taken 28 days after the second AZD1222 dose. The nucleotides read TGCGCCAGCAGCGGCCCGGACAGGGGGAACTATGGCTACACCTTC. Its coded protein is CASSGPDRGNYGYTF.